What follows are 6 T cell receptor beta chains derived from one specimen sequenced in a study of T-cell memory formation after mild COVID-19 (dated by TCRdb to about 2021). The library was generated by 5' RACE. Sequencing was carried out with an Illumina NovaSeq 6000. TCRdb reran the public reads through fastp at Q25 and MiXCR, keeping productive beta chains. CDR3 protein duplicates are merged, each entry listing the most common genes and DNA. The sample table shows under 400,000 distinct CDR3 sequences, and under 25% are seen once. The ten largest make up under 15% of the sample. Source material: PBMCs or a T cell subset sorted from them (not recorded which). These receptors all stem from an adult woman who had mild COVID-19 (a few samples of this study predate the infection). The sample titles of this study are shuffled in the database, so cell type and time point are left out; the donor was told from shared clones.

This clonotype occurred a few times. This sequence joins TRBV15 and TRBJ2-1; TRBD1 agrees at 10 bases. V lost 9 bases, J lost 6 bases, and 8 bases stayed unmatched. CDR3 size: 14 residues. Germline values: CDR1 LNHNV, CDR2 YYDKDF (reference sequence). The chain's CDR3 is CATRTGGGSNEQFF. The CDR3 nucleotides are TGTGCCACTAGGACAGGGGGGGGATCCAATGAGCAGTTCTTC. The full variable domain, its missing parts supplied by reference TRBV15 and TRBJ2-1, is DAMVIQNPRYQVTQFGKPVTLSCSQTLNHNVMYWYQQKSSQAPKLLFHYYDKDFNNEADTPDNFQSRRPNTSFCFLDIRSPGLGDTAMYLCATRTGGGSNEQFFGPGTRLTVL.

The chain couples TRBV7-9 to TRBJ2-3; D not certain. Per germline, CDR1 SEHNR and CDR2 FQNEAQ (reference sequence). Deletions cut 0 bases from V and 4 bases from J, with 8 bases between. The CDR3 consists of 14 residues. The CDR3 DNA sequence: TGTGCCAGCAGCTTAGCGACCAGCGCAGATACGCAGTATTTT. Protein: CASSLATSADTQYF. The full variable domain, completed using reference TRBV7-9 and TRBJ2-3, is DTGVSQNPRHKITKRGQNVTFRCDPISEHNRLYWYRQTLGQGPEFLTYFQNEAQLEKSRLLSDRFSAERPKGSFSTLEIQRTEQGDSAMYLCASSLATSADTQYFGPGTRLTVL.

V gene TRBV4-3 combines with J gene TRBJ2-2, with D unclear. This CDR3 contains 14 residues. Trimming stripped 0 bases from V and 4 bases from J, with 6 bases between. Germline CDR1 reads LGHNA; CDR2 reads YSLEER. In DNA, the CDR3 is TGCGCCAGCAGCCAAGATATGTTCACCGGGGAGCTGTTTTTT. It translates to CASSQDMFTGELFF.

The J gene is TRBJ2-1, the V gene TRBV7-2, with D hard to call. This CDR3 region has 15 residues. Trimming shortened V by 1 base and J by 6 bases, and 13 bases separated the two germline ends. Germline V gene lookup returns CDR1 SGHTA and CDR2 FQGNSA. CDR3 DNA: TGTGCCAGCAGCTTAGGATCTGGGGTAGGCAATGAGCAGTTCTTC. The encoded protein is CASSLGSGVGNEQFF.

This clonotype has a handful of counts. The chain has TRBV2 and TRBJ1-1, with TRBD1 identical over 11 bases. Germline CDR1 is SNHLY and CDR2 is FYNNEI. V was pared by 7 bases and J by 6 bases, with 4 bases of the junction left unmatched. There are 13 residues in the CDR3. CDR3 loop: CASTGQGASEAFF. CDR3 DNA: TGTGCCAGCACTGGACAGGGGGCCTCTGAAGCTTTCTTT.

The chain couples TRBV27 to TRBJ2-7, with D unclear. This CDR3 is built from 15 residues. Germline CDR1 is MNHEY and CDR2 is SMNVEV (reference sequence). V lost 5 bases, J lost 3 bases, and 17 bases lay in between. The CDR3 DNA sequence: TGTGCCAGCAGTCCGACGGCTTCCTTGGGCTACGAGCAGTACTTC. Translation gives CASSPTASLGYEQYF.